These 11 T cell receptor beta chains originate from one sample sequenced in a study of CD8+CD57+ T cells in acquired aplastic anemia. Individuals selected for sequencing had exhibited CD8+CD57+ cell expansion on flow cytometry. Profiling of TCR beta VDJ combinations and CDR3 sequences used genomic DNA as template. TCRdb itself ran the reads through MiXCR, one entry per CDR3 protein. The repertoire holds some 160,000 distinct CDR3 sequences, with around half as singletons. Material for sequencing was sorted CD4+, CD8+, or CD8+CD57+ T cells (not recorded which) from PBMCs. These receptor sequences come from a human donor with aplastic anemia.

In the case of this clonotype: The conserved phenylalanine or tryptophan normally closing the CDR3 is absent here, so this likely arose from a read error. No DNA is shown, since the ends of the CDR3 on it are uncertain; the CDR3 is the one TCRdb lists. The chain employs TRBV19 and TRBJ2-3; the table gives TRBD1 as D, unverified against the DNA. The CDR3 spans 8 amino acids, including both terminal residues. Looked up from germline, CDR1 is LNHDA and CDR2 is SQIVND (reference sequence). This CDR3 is CASSNGQT.

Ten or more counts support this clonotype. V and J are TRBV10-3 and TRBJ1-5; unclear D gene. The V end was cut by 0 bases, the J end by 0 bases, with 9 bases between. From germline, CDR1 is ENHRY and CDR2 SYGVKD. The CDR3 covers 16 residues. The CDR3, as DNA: TGTGCCATCAGTGAGTCGGAGGCAGTTAGCAATCAGCCCCAGCATTTT. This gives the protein CAISESEAVSNQPQHF.

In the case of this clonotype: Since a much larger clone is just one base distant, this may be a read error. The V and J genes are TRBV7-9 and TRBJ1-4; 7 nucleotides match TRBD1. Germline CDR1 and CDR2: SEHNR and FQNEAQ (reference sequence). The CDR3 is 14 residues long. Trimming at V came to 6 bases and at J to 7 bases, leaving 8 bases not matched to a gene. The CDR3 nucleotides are TGTGCCAGCAGTCCGGAAAACAGGGGTGAAAAACTGTTTTTT. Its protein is CASSPENRGEKLFF.

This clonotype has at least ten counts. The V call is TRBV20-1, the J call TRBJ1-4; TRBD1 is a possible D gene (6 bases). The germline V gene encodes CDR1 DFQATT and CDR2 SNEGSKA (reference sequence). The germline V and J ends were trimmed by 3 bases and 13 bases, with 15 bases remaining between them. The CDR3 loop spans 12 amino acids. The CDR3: CSARAQGAGLFF. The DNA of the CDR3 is TGCAGTGCTAGGGCACAGGGAGCCGGACTGTTTTTT.

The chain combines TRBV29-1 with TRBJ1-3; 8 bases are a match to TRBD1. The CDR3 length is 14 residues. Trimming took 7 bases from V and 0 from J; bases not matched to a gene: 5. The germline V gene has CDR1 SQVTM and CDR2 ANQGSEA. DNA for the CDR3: TGCAGCGCAAAAACAGGGGGCTCTGGAAACACCATATATTTT. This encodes CSAKTGGSGNTIYF. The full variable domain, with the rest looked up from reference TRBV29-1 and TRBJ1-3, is SAVISQKPSRDICQRGTSLTIQCQVDSQVTMMFWYRQQPGQSLTLIATANQGSEATYESGFVIDKFPISRPNLTFSTLTVSNMSPEDSSIYLCSAKTGGSGNTIYFGEGSWLTVV.

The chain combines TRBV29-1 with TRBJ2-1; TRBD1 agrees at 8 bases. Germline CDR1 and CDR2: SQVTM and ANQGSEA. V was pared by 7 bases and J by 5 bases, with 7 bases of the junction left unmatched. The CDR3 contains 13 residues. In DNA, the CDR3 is TGCAGCGCAACTACAGGGGGAAACAATGAGCAGTTCTTC. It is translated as CSATTGGNNEQFF.

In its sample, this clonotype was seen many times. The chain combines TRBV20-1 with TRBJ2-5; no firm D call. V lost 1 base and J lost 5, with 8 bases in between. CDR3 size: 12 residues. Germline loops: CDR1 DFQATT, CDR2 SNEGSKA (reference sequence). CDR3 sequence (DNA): TGCAGTGCTAGAGTGGTCGGTGAGACCCAGTACTTC. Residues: CSARVVGETQYF.

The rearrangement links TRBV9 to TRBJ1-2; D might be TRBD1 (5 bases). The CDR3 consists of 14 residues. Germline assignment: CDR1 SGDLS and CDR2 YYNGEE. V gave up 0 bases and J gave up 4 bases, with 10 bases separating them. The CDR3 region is CASSVGDGPYGYTF. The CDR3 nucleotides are TGTGCCAGCAGCGTAGGGGACGGTCCCTATGGCTACACCTTC.

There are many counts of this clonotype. The CDR3 loop reads CASSPVGDRGGYTF. For the CDR3, the DNA is TGTGCCAGCAGCCCAGTCGGTGACAGGGGGGGCTACACCTTC. This chain connects TRBV9 to TRBJ1-2; TRBD1 matches 9 bases. Germline lookup yields CDR1 SGDLS and CDR2 YYNGEE. After removal of 4 bases from V and 8 bases from J, the junction contained 9 bases not matched to a gene. CDR3 size: 14 residues.

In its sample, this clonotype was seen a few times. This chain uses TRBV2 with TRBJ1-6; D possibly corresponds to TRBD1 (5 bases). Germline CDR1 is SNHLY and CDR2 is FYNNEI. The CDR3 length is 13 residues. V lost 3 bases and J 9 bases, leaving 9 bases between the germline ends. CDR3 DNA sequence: TGTGCCAGCAGTGATCCAGGGCTTTCACCCCTCCACTTT. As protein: CASSDPGLSPLHF.

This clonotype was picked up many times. CDR3 coding DNA: TGTGCCAGCAGCTCCCGGGTCGTTTATGGCTACACCTTC. This translates into CASSSRVVYGYTF. The V and J genes are TRBV12-3 or TRBV12-4 and TRBJ1-2; D call uncertain. CDR3 size: 13 residues. V shed 6 bases and J shed 5 bases, with 13 bases lying between them.